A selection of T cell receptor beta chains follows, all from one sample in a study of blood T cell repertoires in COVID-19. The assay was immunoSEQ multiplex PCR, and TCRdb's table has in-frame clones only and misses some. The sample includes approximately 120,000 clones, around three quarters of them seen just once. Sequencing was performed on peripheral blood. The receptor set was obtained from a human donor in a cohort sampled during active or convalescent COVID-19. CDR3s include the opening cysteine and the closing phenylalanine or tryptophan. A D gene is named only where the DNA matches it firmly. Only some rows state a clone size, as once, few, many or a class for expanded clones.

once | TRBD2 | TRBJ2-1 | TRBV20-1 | CSAITGLEVFF | TGCAGTGCTATTACGGGACTAGAGGTTTTCTTC
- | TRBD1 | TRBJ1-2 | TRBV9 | CASSPQPQGEVDGYTF | TGTGCCAGCAGCCCGCAACCCCAGGGGGAGGTGGATGGCTACACCTTC
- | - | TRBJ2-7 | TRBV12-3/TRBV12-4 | CASSLGRAYEQYF | TGTGCCAGCAGTTTAGGCCGAGCCTACGAGCAGTACTTC
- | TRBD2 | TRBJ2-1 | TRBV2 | CAGNPLAGVDEQFF | TGTGCCGGGAACCCACTAGCGGGAGTTGATGAGCAGTTCTTC
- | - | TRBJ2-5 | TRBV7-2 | CASSLAPTSKETQYF | TGTGCCAGCAGCTTAGCCCCCACTAGCAAGGAGACCCAGTACTTC
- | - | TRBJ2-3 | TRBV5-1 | CASSRDSRTDTQYF | TGCGCCAGCAGCCGGGACTCCCGCACAGATACGCAGTATTTT
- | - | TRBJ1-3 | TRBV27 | CASSLASNGNTIYF | TGTGCCAGCAGTTTAGCGTCAAATGGAAACACCATATATTTT
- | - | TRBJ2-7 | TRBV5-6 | CASSLGIRTEKDEQYF | TGTGCCAGCAGCTTAGGGATAAGGACAGAAAAGGACGAGCAGTACTTC
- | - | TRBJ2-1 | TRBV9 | CASSVATVNSYNEQFF | TGTGCCAGCAGCGTAGCTACGGTTAACTCCTACAATGAGCAGTTCTTC
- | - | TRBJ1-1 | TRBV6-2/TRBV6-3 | CASSRTVQNTEAFF | TGTGCCAGCAGTCGGACTGTACAGAACACTGAAGCTTTCTTT
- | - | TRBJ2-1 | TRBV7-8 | CASSPIIWQEHLSDIANEQFF | TGTGCCAGCAGCCCAATTATCTGGCAGGAGCACCTCTCGGACATTGCCAATGAGCAGTTCTTC
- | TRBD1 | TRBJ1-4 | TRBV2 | CASSYRGTGTSNEKLFF | TGTGCCAGCTCCTACCGGGGGACAGGGACGTCTAATGAAAAACTGTTTTTT
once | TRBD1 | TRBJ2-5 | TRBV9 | CASSVGTGGPSRETQYF | TGTGCCAGCAGCGTAGGAACAGGGGGCCCCTCCCGAGAGACCCAGTACTTC
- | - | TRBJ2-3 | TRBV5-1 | CASSLDRVVDTQYF | TGCGCCAGCAGCTTGGACAGGGTGGTGGATACGCAGTATTTT
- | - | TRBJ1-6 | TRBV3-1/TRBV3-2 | CASSPDSMNSPLHF | TGTGCCAGCAGCCCAGATAGCATGAATTCACCCCTCCACTTT
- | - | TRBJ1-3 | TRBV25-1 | CASSETGGEISGNTIYF | TGTGCCAGCAGTGAAACGGGAGGGGAGATCTCTGGAAACACCATATATTTT
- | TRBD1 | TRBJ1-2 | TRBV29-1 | CSVELRDRALTF | TGCAGCGTTGAATTAAGAGACAGGGCCCTCACCTTC
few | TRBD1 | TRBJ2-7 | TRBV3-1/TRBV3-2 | CASSRGQGVGEQYF | TGTGCCAGCAGCCGCGGACAGGGGGTAGGCGAGCAGTACTTC
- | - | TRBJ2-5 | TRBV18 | CASSYTFQETQYF | TGTGCCAGCTCATATACTTTCCAAGAGACCCAGTACTTC
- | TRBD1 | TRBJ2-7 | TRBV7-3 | CASSFGTGSEQYF | TGTGCCAGCAGCTTTGGGACAGGCTCCGAGCAGTACTTC
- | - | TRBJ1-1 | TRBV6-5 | CASSSRGNTEAFF | TGTGCCAGCAGTTCCCGGGGTAACACTGAAGCTTTCTTT
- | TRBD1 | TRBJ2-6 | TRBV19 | CASSTRTGDGANVLTF | TGTGCCAGTAGTACGAGGACAGGGGATGGGGCCAACGTCCTGACTTTC
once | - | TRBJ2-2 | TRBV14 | CASSQGTWRGELFF | TGTGCCAGCAGCCAAGGAACATGGCGGGGGGAGCTGTTTTTT
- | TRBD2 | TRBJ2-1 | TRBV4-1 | CASSQDRGLAGDEQFF | TGCGCCAGCAGCCAAGATCGAGGACTAGCGGGGGATGAGCAGTTCTTC
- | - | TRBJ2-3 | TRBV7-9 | CASSLERTGMNTQYF | TGTGCCAGCAGCTTAGAAAGGACTGGAATGAATACGCAGTATTTT
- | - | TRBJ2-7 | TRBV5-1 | CASSRTDYEQYF | TGCGCCAGCAGCCGGACAGACTACGAGCAGTACTTC
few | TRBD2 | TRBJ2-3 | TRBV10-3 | CAIRAGLAGWGDTQYF | TGTGCCATCAGAGCGGGACTAGCGGGTTGGGGAGATACGCAGTATTTT
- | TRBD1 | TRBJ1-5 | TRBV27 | CASSLVGQGMPQHF | TGTGCCAGCAGTTTAGTGGGACAGGGCATGCCCCAGCATTTT
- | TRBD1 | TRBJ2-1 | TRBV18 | CASSRDRDYNEQFF | TGTGCCAGCTCACGGGACAGGGACTACAATGAGCAGTTCTTC
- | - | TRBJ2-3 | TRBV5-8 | CASSFSRGAFTDTQYF | TGTGCCAGCAGCTTTAGTCGGGGGGCCTTCACAGATACGCAGTATTTT
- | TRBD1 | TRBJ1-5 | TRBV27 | CASSPRDRVQPQHF | TGTGCCAGCAGTCCCCGTGACAGGGTTCAGCCCCAGCATTTT
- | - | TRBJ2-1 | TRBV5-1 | CASSTHGQGITLRNEQFF | TGCGCCAGCAGCACCCATGGGCAGGGTATAACCTTACGTAATGAGCAGTTCTTC
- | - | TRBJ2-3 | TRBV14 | CASSPFTDTQYF | TGTGCCAGCAGCCCCTTCACAGATACGCAGTATTTT
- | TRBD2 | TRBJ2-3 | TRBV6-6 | CASSPGLAGGPILDTQYF | TGTGCCAGCAGTCCAGGACTAGCGGGAGGGCCAATCTTGGATACGCAGTATTTT
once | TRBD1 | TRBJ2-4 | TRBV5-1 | CASSWTGSENIQYF | TGCGCCAGCAGCTGGACAGGGTCGGAAAACATTCAGTACTTC
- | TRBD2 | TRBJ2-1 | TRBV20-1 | CSASSGTSGIRIYSYNEQFF | TGCAGTGCTAGTTCCGGGACTAGCGGGATCCGAATCTACTCCTACAATGAGCAGTTCTTC
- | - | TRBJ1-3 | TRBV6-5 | CASSYHRASGNTIYF | TGTGCCAGCAGTTACCACAGGGCCTCTGGAAACACCATATATTTT
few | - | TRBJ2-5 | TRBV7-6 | CASSLVRGGETQYF | TGTGCCAGCAGCTTAGTTCGGGGTGGCGAGACCCAGTACTTC
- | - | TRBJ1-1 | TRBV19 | CASSQRVNTEAFF | TGTGCCAGTAGCCAGAGGGTGAACACTGAAGCTTTCTTT
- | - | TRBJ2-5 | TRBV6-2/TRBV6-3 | CASSYDGGAWETQYF | TGTGCCAGCAGTTACGACGGTGGAGCGTGGGAGACCCAGTACTTC
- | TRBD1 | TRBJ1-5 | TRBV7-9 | CASSLGQGRSNQPQHF | TGTGCCAGCAGCTTGGGACAGGGGCGAAGCAATCAGCCCCAGCATTTT
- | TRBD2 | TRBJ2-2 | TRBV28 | CASSRSGRITGELFF | TGTGCCAGCAGCCGTAGCGGGAGAATTACCGGGGAGCTGTTTTTT